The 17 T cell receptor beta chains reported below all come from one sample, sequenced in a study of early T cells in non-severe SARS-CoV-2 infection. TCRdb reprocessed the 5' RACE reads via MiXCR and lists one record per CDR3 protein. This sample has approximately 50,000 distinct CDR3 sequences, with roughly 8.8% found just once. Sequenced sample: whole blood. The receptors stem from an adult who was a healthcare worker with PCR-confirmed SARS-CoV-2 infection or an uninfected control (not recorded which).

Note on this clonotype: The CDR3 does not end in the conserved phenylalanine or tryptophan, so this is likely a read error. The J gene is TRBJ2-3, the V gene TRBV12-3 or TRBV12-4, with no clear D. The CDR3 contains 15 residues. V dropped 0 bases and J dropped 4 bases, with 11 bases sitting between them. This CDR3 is CASSLAAPWADTQYS. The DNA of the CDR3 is TGTGCCAGCAGTTTAGCGGCCCCCTGGGCAGATACGCAGTATTCT.

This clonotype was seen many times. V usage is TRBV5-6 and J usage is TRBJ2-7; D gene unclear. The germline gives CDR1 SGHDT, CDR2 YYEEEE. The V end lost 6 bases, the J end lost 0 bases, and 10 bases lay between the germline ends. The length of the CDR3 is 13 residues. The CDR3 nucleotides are TGTGCCAGCACACAGAAGGTCTCCTACGAGCAGTACTTC. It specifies CASTQKVSYEQYF. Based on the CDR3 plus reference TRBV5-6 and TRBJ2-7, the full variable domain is DAGVTQSPTHLIKTRGQQVTLRCSPKSGHDTVSWYQQALGQGPQFIFQYYEEEERQRGNFPDRFSGHQFPNYSSELNVNALLLGDSALYLCASTQKVSYEQYFGPGTRLTVT.

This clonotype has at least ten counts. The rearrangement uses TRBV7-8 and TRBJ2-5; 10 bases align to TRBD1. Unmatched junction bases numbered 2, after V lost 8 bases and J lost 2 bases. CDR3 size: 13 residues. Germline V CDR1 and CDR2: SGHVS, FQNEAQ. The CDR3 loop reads CASWTGGQETQYF. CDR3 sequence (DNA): TGTGCCAGCTGGACAGGGGGACAAGAGACCCAGTACTTC.

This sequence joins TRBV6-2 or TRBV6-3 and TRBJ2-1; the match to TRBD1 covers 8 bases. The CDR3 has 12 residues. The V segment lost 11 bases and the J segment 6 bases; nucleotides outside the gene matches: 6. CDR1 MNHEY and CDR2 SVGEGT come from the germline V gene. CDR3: CASRTGINEQFF. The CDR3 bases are TGTGCCTCCCGGACAGGGATCAATGAGCAGTTCTTC.

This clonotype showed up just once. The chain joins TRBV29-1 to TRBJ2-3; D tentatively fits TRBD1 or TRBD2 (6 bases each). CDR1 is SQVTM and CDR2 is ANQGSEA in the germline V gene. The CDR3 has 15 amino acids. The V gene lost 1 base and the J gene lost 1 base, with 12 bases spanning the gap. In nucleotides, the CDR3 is TGCAGCGTTGAAGGTATCGGGGGCGGCACAGATACGCAGTATTTT. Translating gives CSVEGIGGGTDTQYF.

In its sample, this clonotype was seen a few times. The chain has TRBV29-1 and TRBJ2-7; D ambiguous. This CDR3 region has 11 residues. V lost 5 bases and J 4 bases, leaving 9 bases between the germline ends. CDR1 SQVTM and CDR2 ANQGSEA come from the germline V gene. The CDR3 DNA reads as TGCAGCGTTTCGTACGGGTACGAGCAGTACTTC. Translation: CSVSYGYEQYF.

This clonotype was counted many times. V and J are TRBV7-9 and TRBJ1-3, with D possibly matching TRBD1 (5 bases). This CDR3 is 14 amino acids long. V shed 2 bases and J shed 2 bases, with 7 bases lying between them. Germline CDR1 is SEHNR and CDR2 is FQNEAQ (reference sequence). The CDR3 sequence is CASSLIGAGNTIYF. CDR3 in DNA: TGTGCCAGCAGCTTAATAGGGGCTGGAAACACCATATATTTT.

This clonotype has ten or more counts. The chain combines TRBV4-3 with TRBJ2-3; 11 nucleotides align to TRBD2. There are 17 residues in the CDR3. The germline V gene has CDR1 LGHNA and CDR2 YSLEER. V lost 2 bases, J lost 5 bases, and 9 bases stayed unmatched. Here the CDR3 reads CASSQINSGRDGDTQYF. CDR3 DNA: TGCGCCAGCAGCCAAATAAATAGCGGGAGGGATGGAGATACGCAGTATTTT.

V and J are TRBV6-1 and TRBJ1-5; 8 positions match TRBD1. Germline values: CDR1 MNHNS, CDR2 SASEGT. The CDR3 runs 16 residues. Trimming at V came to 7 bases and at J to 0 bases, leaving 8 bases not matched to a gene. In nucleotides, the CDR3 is TGTGCCAGCACCTCCTTGGGACAGGCTAGCAATCAGCCCCAGCATTTT. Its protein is CASTSLGQASNQPQHF.

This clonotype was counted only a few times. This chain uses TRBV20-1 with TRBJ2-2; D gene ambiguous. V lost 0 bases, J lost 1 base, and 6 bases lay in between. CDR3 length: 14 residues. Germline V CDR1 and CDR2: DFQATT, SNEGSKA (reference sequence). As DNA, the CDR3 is TGCAGTGCTAGAGATAAGGGGAACACCGGGGAGCTGTTTTTT. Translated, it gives CSARDKGNTGELFF.

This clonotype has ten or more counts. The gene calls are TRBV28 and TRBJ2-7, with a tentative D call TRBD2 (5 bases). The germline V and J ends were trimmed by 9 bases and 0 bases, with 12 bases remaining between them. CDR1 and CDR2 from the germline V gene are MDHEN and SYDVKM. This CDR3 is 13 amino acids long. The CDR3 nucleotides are TGTGCCAGTGGCGGGCCTTTCTCCTACGAGCAGTACTTC. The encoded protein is CASGGPFSYEQYF.

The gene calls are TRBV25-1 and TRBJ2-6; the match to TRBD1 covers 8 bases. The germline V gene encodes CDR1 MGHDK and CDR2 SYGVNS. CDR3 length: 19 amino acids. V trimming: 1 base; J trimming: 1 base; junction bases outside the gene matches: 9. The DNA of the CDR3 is TGTGCCAGCAGTGAATTTCCTCAGGGGGCCGATTCTGGGGCCAACGTCCTGACTTTC. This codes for CASSEFPQGADSGANVLTF. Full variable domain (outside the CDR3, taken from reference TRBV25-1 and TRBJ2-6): EADIYQTPRYLVIGTGKKITLECSQTMGHDKMYWYQQDPGMELHLIHYSYGVNSTEKGDLSSESTVSRIRTEHFPLTLESARPSHTSQYLCASSEFPQGADSGANVLTFGAGSRLTVL.

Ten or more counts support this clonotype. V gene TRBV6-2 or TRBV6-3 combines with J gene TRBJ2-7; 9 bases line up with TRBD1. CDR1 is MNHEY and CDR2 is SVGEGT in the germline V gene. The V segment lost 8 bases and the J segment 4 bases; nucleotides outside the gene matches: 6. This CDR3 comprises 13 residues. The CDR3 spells CASSQGAAYEQYF. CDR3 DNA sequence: TGTGCCAGCTCACAGGGGGCGGCTTACGAGCAGTACTTC.

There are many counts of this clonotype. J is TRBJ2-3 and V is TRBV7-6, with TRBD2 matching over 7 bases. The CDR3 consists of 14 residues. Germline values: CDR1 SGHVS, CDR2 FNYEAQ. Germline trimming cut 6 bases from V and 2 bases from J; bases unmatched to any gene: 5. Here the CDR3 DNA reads TGTGCCAGCAGTCTAGCGGAAGCCACAGATACGCAGTATTTT. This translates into CASSLAEATDTQYF. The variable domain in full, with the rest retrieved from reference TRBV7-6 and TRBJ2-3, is GAGVSQSPRYKVTKRGQDVALRCDPISGHVSLYWYRQALGQGPEFLTYFNYEAQQDKSGLPNDRFSAERPEGSISTLTIQRTEQRDSAMYRCASSLAEATDTQYFGPGTRLTVL.

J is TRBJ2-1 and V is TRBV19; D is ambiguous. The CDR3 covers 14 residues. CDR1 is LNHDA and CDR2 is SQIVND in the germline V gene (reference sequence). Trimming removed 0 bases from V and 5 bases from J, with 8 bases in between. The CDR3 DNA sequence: TGTGCCAGTAGTATAGATGGGTGGGACAATGAGCAGTTCTTC. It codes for CASSIDGWDNEQFF.

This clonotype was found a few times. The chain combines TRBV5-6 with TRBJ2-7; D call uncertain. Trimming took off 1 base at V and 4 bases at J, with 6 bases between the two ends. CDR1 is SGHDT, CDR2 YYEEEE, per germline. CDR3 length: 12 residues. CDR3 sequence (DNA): TGTGCCAGCAGCTTGTACCATTACGAGCAGTACTTC. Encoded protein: CASSLYHYEQYF. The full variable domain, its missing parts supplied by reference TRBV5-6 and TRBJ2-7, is DAGVTQSPTHLIKTRGQQVTLRCSPKSGHDTVSWYQQALGQGPQFIFQYYEEEERQRGNFPDRFSGHQFPNYSSELNVNALLLGDSALYLCASSLYHYEQYFGPGTRLTVT.

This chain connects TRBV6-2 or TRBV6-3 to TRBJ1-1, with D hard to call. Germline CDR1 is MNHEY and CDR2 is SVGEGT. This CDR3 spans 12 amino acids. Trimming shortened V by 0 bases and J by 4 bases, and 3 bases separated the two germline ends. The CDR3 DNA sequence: TGTGCCAGCAGTTACTCGACCACTGAAGCTTTCTTT. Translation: CASSYSTTEAFF.